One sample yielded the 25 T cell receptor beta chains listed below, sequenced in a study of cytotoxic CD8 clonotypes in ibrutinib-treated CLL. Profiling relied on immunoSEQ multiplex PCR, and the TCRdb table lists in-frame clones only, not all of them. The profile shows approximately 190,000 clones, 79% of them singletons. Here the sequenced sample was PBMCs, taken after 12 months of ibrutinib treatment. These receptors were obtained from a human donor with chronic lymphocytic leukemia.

The CDR3 region is CASSVAGGANEQFF. The DNA for the CDR3 is TGTGCCAGCAGCGTAGCTGGGGGAGCCAATGAGCAGTTCTTC. The V and J genes are TRBV9 and TRBJ2-1; D may correspond to TRBD1 or TRBD2 (5 bases each). V lost 0 bases and J 6 bases, leaving 10 bases between the germline ends. CDR1 and CDR2 from the germline V gene are SGDLS and YYNGEE. The length of the CDR3 is 14 residues.

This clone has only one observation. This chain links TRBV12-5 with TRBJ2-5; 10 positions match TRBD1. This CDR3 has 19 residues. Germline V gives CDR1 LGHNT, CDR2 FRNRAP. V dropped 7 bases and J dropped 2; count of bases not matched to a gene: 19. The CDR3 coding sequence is TGTGCTAGTGCCTTCCGACAGGGGGCGAAAGATTGGGGGCAAGAGACCCAGTACTTC. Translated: CASAFRQGAKDWGQETQYF.

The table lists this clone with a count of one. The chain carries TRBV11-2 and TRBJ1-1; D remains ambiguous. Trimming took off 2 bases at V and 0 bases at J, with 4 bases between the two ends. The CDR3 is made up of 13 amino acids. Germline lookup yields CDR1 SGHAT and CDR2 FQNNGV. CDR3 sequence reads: CASSLSLNTEAFF. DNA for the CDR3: TGTGCCAGCAGCTTAAGCCTGAACACTGAAGCTTTCTTT.

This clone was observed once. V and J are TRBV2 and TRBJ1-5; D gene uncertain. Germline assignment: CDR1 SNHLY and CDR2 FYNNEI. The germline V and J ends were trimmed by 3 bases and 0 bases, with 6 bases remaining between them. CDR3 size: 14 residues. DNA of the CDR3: TGTGCCAGCAGTGAGTTGAATAGCAATCAGCCCCAGCATTTT. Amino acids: CASSELNSNQPQHF.

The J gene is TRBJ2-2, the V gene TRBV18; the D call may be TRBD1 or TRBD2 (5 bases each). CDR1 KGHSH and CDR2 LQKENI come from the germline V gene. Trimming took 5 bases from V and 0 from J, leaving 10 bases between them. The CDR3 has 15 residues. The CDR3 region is CASSEGIANTGELFF. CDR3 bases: TGTGCCAGCTCAGAGGGGATCGCGAACACCGGGGAGCTGTTTTTT.

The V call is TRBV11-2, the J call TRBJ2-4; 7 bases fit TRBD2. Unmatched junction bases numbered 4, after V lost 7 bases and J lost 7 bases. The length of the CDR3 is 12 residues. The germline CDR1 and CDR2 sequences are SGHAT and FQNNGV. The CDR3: CASTSGGNIQYF. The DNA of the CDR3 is TGTGCCAGCACTTCCGGGGGGAACATTCAGTACTTC.

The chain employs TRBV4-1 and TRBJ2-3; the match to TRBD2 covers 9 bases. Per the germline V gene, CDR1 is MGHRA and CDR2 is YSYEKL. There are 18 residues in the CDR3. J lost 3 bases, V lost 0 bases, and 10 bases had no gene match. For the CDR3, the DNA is TGCGCCAGCAGCCAAGATTGGCTGGCGGGGGGGCCTACAGATACGCAGTATTTT. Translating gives CASSQDWLAGGPTDTQYF.

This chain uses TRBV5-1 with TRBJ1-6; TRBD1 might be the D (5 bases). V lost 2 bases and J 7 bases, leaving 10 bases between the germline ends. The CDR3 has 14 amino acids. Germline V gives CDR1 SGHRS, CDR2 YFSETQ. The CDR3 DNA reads TGCGCCAGCAGCTTCCTGGGGGACAATTCACCCCTCCACTTT. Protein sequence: CASSFLGDNSPLHF.

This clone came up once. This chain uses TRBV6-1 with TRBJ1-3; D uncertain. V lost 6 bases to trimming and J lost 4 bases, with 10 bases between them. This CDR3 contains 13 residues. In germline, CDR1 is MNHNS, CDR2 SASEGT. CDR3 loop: CASRSSPGNTIYF. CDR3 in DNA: TGTGCCAGCAGATCCTCGCCAGGAAACACCATATATTTT.

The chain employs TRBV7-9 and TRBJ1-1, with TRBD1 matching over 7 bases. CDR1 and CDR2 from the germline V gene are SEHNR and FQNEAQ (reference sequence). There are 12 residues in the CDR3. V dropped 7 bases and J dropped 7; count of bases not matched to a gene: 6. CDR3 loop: CASTRTGVEAFF. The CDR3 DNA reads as TGTGCCAGCACTCGGACAGGCGTTGAAGCTTTCTTT.

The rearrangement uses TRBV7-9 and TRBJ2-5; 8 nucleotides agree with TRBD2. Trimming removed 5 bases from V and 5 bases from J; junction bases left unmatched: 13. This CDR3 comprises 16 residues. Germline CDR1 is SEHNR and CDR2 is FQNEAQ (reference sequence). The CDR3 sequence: CASSAPRGGADETQYF. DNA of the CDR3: TGTGCCAGCAGCGCCCCACGGGGGGGGGCAGATGAGACCCAGTACTTC. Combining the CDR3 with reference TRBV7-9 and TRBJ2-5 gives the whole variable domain DTGVSQNPRHKITKRGQNVTFRCDPISEHNRLYWYRQTLGQGPEFLTYFQNEAQLEKSRLLSDRFSAERPKGSFSTLEIQRTEQGDSAMYLCASSAPRGGADETQYFGPGTRLLVL.

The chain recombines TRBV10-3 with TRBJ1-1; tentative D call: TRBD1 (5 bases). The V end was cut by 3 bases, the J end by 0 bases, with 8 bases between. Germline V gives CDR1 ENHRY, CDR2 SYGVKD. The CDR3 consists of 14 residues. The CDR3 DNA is TGTGCCATCAGTGAACCGGGACTGAACACTGAAGCTTTCTTT. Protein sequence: CAISEPGLNTEAFF.

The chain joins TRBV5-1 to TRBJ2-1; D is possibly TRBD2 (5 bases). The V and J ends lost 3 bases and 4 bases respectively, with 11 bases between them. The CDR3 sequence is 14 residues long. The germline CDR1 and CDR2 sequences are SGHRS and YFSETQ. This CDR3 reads CASSSLAGYNEQFF. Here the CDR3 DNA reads TGCGCCAGCAGCTCTCTAGCCGGTTACAATGAGCAGTTCTTC. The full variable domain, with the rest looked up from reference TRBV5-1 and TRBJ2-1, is KAGVTQTPRYLIKTRGQQVTLSCSPISGHRSVSWYQQTPGQGLQFLFEYFSETQRNKGNFPGRFSGRQFSNSRSEMNVSTLELGDSALYLCASSSLAGYNEQFFGPGTRLTVL.

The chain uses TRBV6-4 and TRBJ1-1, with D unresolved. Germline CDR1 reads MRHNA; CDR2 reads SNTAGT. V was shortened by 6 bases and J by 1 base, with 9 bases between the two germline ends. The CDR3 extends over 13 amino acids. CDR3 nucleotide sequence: TGTGCCAGCAGAGGGCCGGGGAACACTGAAGCTTTCTTT. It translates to CASRGPGNTEAFF.

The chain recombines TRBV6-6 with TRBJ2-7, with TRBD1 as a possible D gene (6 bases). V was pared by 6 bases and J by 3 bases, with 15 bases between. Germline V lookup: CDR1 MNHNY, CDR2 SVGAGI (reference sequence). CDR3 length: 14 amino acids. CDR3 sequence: CASRVQGVLYEQYF. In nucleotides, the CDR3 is TGTGCCAGCAGAGTACAGGGTGTTCTCTACGAGCAGTACTTC.

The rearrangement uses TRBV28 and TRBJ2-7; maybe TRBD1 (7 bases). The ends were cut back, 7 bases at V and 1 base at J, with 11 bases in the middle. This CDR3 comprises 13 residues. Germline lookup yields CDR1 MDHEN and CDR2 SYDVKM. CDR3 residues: CASTGGQSYEQYF. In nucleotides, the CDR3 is TGTGCCAGCACCGGGGGACAGTCCTACGAGCAGTACTTC.

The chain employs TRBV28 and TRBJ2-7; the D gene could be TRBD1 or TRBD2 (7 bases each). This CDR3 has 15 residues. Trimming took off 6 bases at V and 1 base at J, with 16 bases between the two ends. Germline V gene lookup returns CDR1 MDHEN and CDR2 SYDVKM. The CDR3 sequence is CASRERDSNSYEQYF. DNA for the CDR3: TGTGCCAGCAGAGAGCGGGACAGCAATTCCTACGAGCAGTACTTC.

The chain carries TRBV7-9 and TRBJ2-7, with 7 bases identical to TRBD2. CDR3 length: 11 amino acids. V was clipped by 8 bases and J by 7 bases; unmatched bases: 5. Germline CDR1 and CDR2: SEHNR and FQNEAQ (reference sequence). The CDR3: CASGVAGEQYF. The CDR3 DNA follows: TGTGCCAGCGGAGTAGCGGGTGAGCAGTACTTC.

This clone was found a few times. The DNA of the CDR3 is TGTGCCAGCAGTTCACCGACTAGCGGAACACGACAGCAGTACTTC. Amino acids: CASSSPTSGTRQQYF. The chain carries TRBV28 and TRBJ2-7, with TRBD2 identical over 9 bases. The junction had 12 bases not matched to a gene; V was cut back by 4 bases and J by 8 bases. The CDR3 sequence is 15 residues long. Germline V gene sequence: CDR1 MDHEN, CDR2 SYDVKM.

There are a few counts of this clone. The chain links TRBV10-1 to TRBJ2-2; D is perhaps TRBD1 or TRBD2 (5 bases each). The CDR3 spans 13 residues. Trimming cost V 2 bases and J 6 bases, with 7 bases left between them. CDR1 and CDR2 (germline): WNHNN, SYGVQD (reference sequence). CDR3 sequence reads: CASSEGGAGELFF. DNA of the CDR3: TGCGCCAGCAGTGAGGGGGGAGCCGGGGAGCTGTTTTTT.

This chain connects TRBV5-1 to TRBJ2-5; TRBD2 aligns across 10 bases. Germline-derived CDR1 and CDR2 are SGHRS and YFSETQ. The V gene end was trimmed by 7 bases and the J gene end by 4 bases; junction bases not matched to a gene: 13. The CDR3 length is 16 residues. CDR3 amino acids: CASFQSSGRAVETQYF. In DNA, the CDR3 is TGCGCCAGCTTTCAATCCAGCGGGAGGGCCGTAGAGACCCAGTACTTC.

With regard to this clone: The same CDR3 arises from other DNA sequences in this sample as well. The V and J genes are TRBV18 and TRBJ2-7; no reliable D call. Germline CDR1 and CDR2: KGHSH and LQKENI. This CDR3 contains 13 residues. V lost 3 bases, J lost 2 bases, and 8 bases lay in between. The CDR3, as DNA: TGTGCCAGCTCACCCGCCGCAGCCTACGAGCAGTACTTC. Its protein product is CASSPAAAYEQYF.

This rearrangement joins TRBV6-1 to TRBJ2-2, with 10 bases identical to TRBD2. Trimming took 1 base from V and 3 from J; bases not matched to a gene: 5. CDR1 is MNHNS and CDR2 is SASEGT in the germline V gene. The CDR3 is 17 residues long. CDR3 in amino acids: CASSEGSSGRYTGELFF. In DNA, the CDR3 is TGTGCCAGCAGTGAAGGGAGTAGCGGGAGGTACACCGGGGAGCTGTTTTTT.

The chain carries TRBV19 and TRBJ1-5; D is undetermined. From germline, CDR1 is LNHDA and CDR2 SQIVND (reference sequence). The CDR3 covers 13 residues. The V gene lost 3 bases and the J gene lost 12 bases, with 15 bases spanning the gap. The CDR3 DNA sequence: TGTGCCAGTAGTATTTGGGAGAAGGCGATCCAGCATTTT. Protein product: CASSIWEKAIQHF.

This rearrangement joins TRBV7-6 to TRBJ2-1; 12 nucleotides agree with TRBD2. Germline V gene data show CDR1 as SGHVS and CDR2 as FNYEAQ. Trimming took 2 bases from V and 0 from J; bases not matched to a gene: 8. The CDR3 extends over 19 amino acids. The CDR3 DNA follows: TGTGCCAGCAGCTTAACTAGCGGGGGGCCCAATCCCTCCTACAATGAGCAGTTCTTC. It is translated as CASSLTSGGPNPSYNEQFF.